The present entry profiles one T cell receptor (beta chain) with its context. The target antigen is unknown. The V gene's germline CDR1 is WNHNN and CDR2 SYGVQD (reference sequence). The CDR3 is 13 residues long. V was clipped by 6 bases and J by 5 bases; unmatched bases: 5. PCR primers comprised 60 Vbeta and 13 Jbeta primers. Method: immunoSEQ multiplex PCR; TCRdb's copy keeps in-frame clones and lacks some. The top ten hold less than 2% of the sample, which has around 250,000 clones, 80% to 95% seen once. The sample belongs to a study of cytomegalovirus exposure and HLA in healthy donors. Study results and limitations: Certain sequence variants were highly shared and formed a cluster, and this cluster was likely a sequencing artifact.

The V call is TRBV10-1, the J call TRBJ2-5, with 8 bases aligning to TRBD1. This sequence originates from a girl aged 2 to 9 in good health and CMV-seronegative. The material sequenced was PBMCs. The CDR3 is CASSDRGWETQYF. DNA of the CDR3: TGCGCCAGCAGCGACAGGGGTTGGGAGACCCAGTACTTC.